Each of the 20 T cell receptor beta chains below was sequenced from the same sample in a study of T cells expressing NK-cell markers. Following a re-call of the 5' RACE reads, TCRdb has one entry per CDR3 protein and lacks DNA. The sample data list about 260,000 distinct CDR3 sequences. Material for sequencing was blood T cells: a sorted CD56 or NKG2C T cell subset, CD4+ or CD8+ T cells, or bulk PBMC T cells (not recorded which). Receptor source: a man between 18 and 29 years old in good health.

The gene calls are TRBV20-1 and TRBJ2-3; TCRdb's D gene call, TRBD2, goes unchecked for lack of DNA. Germline V CDR1 and CDR2: DFQATT, SNEGSKA (reference sequence). This CDR3 is 14 amino acids long. CDR3 sequence: CSAKSGEASDTQYF.

J is TRBJ2-1 and V is TRBV24-1; lacking DNA, the TRBD2 call made by TCRdb goes unchecked. Germline V lookup: CDR1 KGHDR, CDR2 SFDVKD. This CDR3 region has 15 residues. This CDR3 is CATSDRTSGKDEQFF.

The chain recombines TRBV6-5 with TRBJ2-2; TCRdb lists TRBD2, though no DNA is available to test this call. Looked up from germline, CDR1 is MNHEY and CDR2 is SVGAGI. The CDR3 totals 15 residues. The CDR3 loop is CASSYSSGLIGELFF.

V gene TRBV9 combines with J gene TRBJ2-2; TCRdb designates TRBD1, a call that cannot be tested without DNA. The CDR3 consists of 15 residues. The germline V gene has CDR1 SGDLS and CDR2 YYNGEE. CDR3 region: CASSVEGQNTGELFF. The full variable domain, in which reference TRBV9 and TRBJ2-2 provide the parts outside the CDR3, is DSGVTQTPKHLITATGQRVTLRCSPRSGDLSVYWYQQSLDQGLQFLIQYYNGEERAKGNILERFSAQQFPDLHSELNLSSLELGDSALYFCASSVEGQNTGELFFGEGSRLTVL.

This sequence joins TRBV3-1 and TRBJ2-1. The germline V gene has CDR1 LGHDT and CDR2 YNNKEL (reference sequence). This CDR3 contains 15 residues. The CDR3 loop reads CASSQVWRVNNEQFF.

The chain carries TRBV12-3 or TRBV12-4 and TRBJ1-1; TCRdb's D gene call, TRBD1, goes unchecked for lack of DNA. CDR3 length equals 15 residues. CDR3 loop: CASSLARGVVTEAFF.

The chain joins TRBV28 to TRBJ1-1. The CDR3 spans 15 residues. Looked up from germline, CDR1 is MDHEN and CDR2 is SYDVKM. The CDR3 reads CASSLMGNGNTEAFF. Full variable domain (outside the CDR3, taken from reference TRBV28 and TRBJ1-1): DVKVTQSSRYLVKRTGEKVFLECVQDMDHENMFWYRQDPGLGLRLIYFSYDVKMKEKGDIPEGYSVSREKKERFSLILESASTNQTSMYLCASSLMGNGNTEAFFGQGTRLTVV.

The chain links TRBV6-5 to TRBJ2-3; with no DNA, the TCRdb D assignment of TRBD2 cannot be verified. CDR3 length: 15 amino acids. The germline gives CDR1 MNHEY, CDR2 SVGAGI. The CDR3 sequence: CASSYLREYADTQYF.

This chain links TRBV9 with TRBJ2-1; there is no DNA to check the TCRdb D call of TRBD2. The CDR3 contains 14 residues. Looked up from germline, CDR1 is SGDLS and CDR2 is YYNGEE. CDR3 in amino acids: CASSVAGAGNEQFF.

The V gene is TRBV20-1, the J gene TRBJ1-2; without DNA, the TCRdb call of TRBD1 cannot be checked. The CDR3 extends over 14 amino acids. Germline V gene sequence: CDR1 DFQATT, CDR2 SNEGSKA (reference sequence). The CDR3 loop reads CSAQDTIKTYGYTF.

The chain employs TRBV24-1 and TRBJ2-3; TCRdb's assignment of TRBD1 cannot be checked, as there is no DNA. This CDR3 is built from 15 residues. Germline-derived CDR1 and CDR2 are KGHDR and SFDVKD. CDR3 sequence reads: CATSDRDTSTDTQYF.

The chain recombines TRBV12-5 with TRBJ2-3; the D call of TRBD2 rests on TCRdb alone, since no DNA is present to check it. Germline assignment: CDR1 LGHNT and CDR2 FRNRAP. The CDR3 has 22 amino acids. CDR3 region: CASGLAPLGLAGGPRGTDTQYF.

The chain has TRBV12-3 or TRBV12-4 and TRBJ2-3; TCRdb designates TRBD1, a call that cannot be tested without DNA. The CDR3 has 14 amino acids. CDR3: CASSGTGETDTQYF.

The chain joins TRBV5-1 to TRBJ2-3; the D gene TCRdb calls, TRBD1, cannot be checked with no DNA. This CDR3 contains 15 residues. Germline V gene data show CDR1 as SGHRS and CDR2 as YFSETQ. CDR3 protein: CASSFTGTHPDTQYF.

J is TRBJ1-1 and V is TRBV14; TCRdb designates TRBD1, a call that cannot be tested without DNA. The CDR3 extends over 14 amino acids. CDR1 is SGHDN, CDR2 FVKESK, per germline. CDR3 amino acids: CASSRRGLNTEAFF.

The chain has TRBV5-4 and TRBJ2-1; TCRdb reports TRBD2, a call that lacks DNA to check it against. Germline V gene data show CDR1 as SGHNT and CDR2 as YYREEE (reference sequence). This CDR3 contains 15 residues. CDR3 sequence: CASSLEGLVGNEQFF.

The genes are TRBV29-1 and TRBJ2-2; the TCRdb call, TRBD2, lacks DNA for checking. This CDR3 comprises 14 residues. Germline CDR1 reads SQVTM; CDR2 reads ANQGSEA. CDR3 sequence reads: CSVDTSGRSGELFF.

The chain links TRBV4-2 to TRBJ2-2; with no DNA, the TCRdb D assignment of TRBD2 cannot be verified. Germline V gene data show CDR1 as LGHNA and CDR2 as YNFKEQ. There are 18 residues in the CDR3. The CDR3 loop reads CASSQLIGGTLNTGELFF.

The chain has TRBV4-1 and TRBJ1-1. This CDR3 is built from 16 residues. CDR1 MGHRA and CDR2 YSYEKL come from the germline V gene. The CDR3 protein is CASCPTFLRGPLAAFF.

V usage is TRBV6-5 and J usage is TRBJ1-1. Per germline, CDR1 MNHEY and CDR2 SVGAGI. The length of the CDR3 is 12 residues. This CDR3 is CASSYRDRKAFF.